Here is one TCR beta chain with its context. Its antigen is not identified. The sample belongs to a study of T cell responses to AZD1222 COVID-19 vaccine. Study-wide results and limits: Unmutated regions of variants are reportedly targeted by nearly half of spike-specific TCRs. Repertoires were sampled only after the peak T cell response. Just five to seven AZD1222 recipients tested seropositive at baseline.

Sequencing was performed with immunoSEQ multiplex PCR; in TCRdb, only in-frame clones are kept and a portion is missing. The repertoire holds roughly 100,000 clones, under 95% seen once, with roughly 1.2% in the top ten. The germline V gene encodes CDR1 SGHDN and CDR2 FVKESK. CDR3 length: 15 residues. Trimming removed 6 bases from V and 2 bases from J; junction bases left unmatched: 9. The source of this sequence is an adult in good health. V gene TRBV14 combines with J gene TRBJ1-1; 7 nucleotides agree with TRBD1. This material consisted of peripheral blood, taken on day 0 of AZD1222 vaccination. In DNA form, the CDR3 reads TGTGCCAGCAGTTCTAGGACAGGAGCTAACACTGAAGCTTTCTTT. Its translation is CASSSRTGANTEAFF. Full variable domain (rest looked up from reference TRBV14 and TRBJ1-1): EAGVTQFPSHSVIEKGQTVTLRCDPISGHDNLYWYRRVMGKEIKFLLHFVKESKQDESGMPNNRFLAERTGGTYSTLKVQPAELEDSGVYFCASSSRTGANTEAFFGQGTRLTVV.